This paragraph covers one TCR beta chain sequence. The junction departs from the called germline gene at one end, perhaps through a read error. Sequencing was performed with immunoSEQ multiplex PCR; in TCRdb, only in-frame clones are kept and a portion is missing. Of 300,000 to 400,000 clones listed, 88% are singletons. Germline V gene sequence: CDR1 MDHEN, CDR2 SYDVKM. CDR3 length: 12 amino acids. Treatment specified: around 19 received Ad26.COV2.S at low or high dose, single or two shots; 5 received placebo; per-sample allocation not given. Day 63 after the first injection of vaccine or placebo was the sampling time. This sample stems from a study of Ad26.COV2.S vaccination and SARS-CoV-2 variants.

The chain employs TRBV28 and TRBJ1-5, with D tentatively TRBD1 (6 bases). The sample consisted of peripheral blood, taken in a trial of Ad26.COV2.S vaccine versus placebo. The clonotype originates from a person aged 18 to 65 who received the Ad26.COV2.S COVID-19 vaccine or a placebo. CDR3 DNA sequence: TGTGCCAGCACCTCATGGAACAGGGTAGGCTCTTTT. Translated, it gives CASTSWNRVGSF.